This T cell receptor beta chain was identified in a study of blood T cell repertoires in COVID-19. Overall study context: In each case, the material was cDNA or gDNA derived from T cells, B-cell-depleted T cells, or PBMCs.

CDR1 and CDR2 from the germline V gene are MNHEY and SMNVEV (reference sequence). After removal of 5 bases from V and 5 bases from J, the junction contained 8 bases not matched to a gene. The CDR3 contains 14 residues. Data came from immunoSEQ multiplex PCR; TCRdb stores just in-frame clones and leaves some out. The sample lists about 160,000 clones; 70% to 90% were seen once. V usage is TRBV27 and J usage is TRBJ1-1; 7 bases are shared with TRBD1. Material: peripheral blood. This clonotype was obtained from a human donor in a cohort sampled during active COVID-19. CDR3 coding DNA: TGTGCCAGCAGTCCTAGACTCAGGGGGACTGAAGCTTTCTTT. Amino acids: CASSPRLRGTEAFF.